Following are 19 T cell receptor beta chains from one sample sequenced in a study of T cell changes during pregnancy in multiple sclerosis. Generated by immunoSEQ multiplex PCR, the TCRdb table keeps only in-frame clones and is missing some. The sample holds roughly 48,000 clones, 95% seen once. The source was CD8+ T cells from peripheral blood mononuclear cells, collected in the first trimester of pregnancy. The source is a female donor with multiple sclerosis, enrolled in a pregnancy study.

V usage is TRBV25-1 and J usage is TRBJ1-1; D uncertain. The V gene's germline CDR1 is MGHDK and CDR2 SYGVNS. V was cut by 1 base and J by 1 base, with 13 bases left in between. The length of the CDR3 is 16 residues. Here the CDR3 reads CASSEFLAGSNTEAFF. In DNA form, the CDR3 reads TGTGCCAGCAGTGAATTCCTGGCAGGATCGAACACTGAAGCTTTCTTT. The full variable domain, with the rest looked up from reference TRBV25-1 and TRBJ1-1, is EADIYQTPRYLVIGTGKKITLECSQTMGHDKMYWYQQDPGMELHLIHYSYGVNSTEKGDLSSESTVSRIRTEHFPLTLESARPSHTSQYLCASSEFLAGSNTEAFFGQGTRLTVV.

In nucleotides, the CDR3 is TGTGCCAGTGTCAGGGGATCTAATCAGCCCCAGCATTTT. Its protein is CASVRGSNQPQHF. The genes are TRBV28 and TRBJ1-5; tentative D call: TRBD1 (6 bases). Germline V CDR1 and CDR2: MDHEN, SYDVKM. V shed 9 bases and J shed 4 bases, with 13 bases lying between them. CDR3 size: 13 residues.

This chain uses TRBV7-9 with TRBJ1-5, with no clear D. Trimming removed 5 bases at V and 3 bases at J, with 11 bases between. Germline loops: CDR1 SEHNR, CDR2 FQNEAQ (reference sequence). The CDR3 runs 14 residues. The CDR3 sequence is CASSPHSHNQPQHF. CDR3 coding DNA: TGTGCCAGCAGCCCTCACAGCCACAATCAGCCCCAGCATTTT.

This clone was picked up one time. The chain joins TRBV2 to TRBJ2-3, with D perhaps TRBD2 (6 bases). The V end was cut by 1 base, the J end by 2 bases, with 13 bases between. Germline V gene data show CDR1 as SNHLY and CDR2 as FYNNEI. The CDR3 runs 16 residues. CDR3 region: CASSEGLATSTDTQYF. CDR3 in DNA: TGTGCCAGCAGTGAAGGGCTAGCGACCTCCACAGATACGCAGTATTTT.

V is TRBV13 and J is TRBJ2-1, with 7 bases lining up with TRBD2. From germline, CDR1 is PRHDT and CDR2 FYEKMQ (reference sequence). The CDR3 has 15 amino acids. Trimming at V came to 3 bases and at J to 0 bases, leaving 2 bases not matched to a gene. The CDR3 nucleotides are TGTGCCAGCAGCTTGGGCGGGAGCTCCTACAATGAGCAGTTCTTC. Its protein product is CASSLGGSSYNEQFF.

V and J are TRBV19 and TRBJ1-2; D is perhaps TRBD1 (6 bases). The germline V gene encodes CDR1 LNHDA and CDR2 SQIVND (reference sequence). Trimming removed 6 bases from V and 0 bases from J, with 17 bases in between. This CDR3 comprises 16 residues. CDR3 loop: CASSKKGTPPNYGYTF. The CDR3 region has the DNA TGTGCCAGTAGCAAAAAAGGGACACCACCTAACTATGGCTACACCTTC.

CDR3 coding DNA: TGTGCCAGCAGCTCAGGACAGGGGTGGTCCACTGAAGCTTTCTTT. Amino acid sequence: CASSSGQGWSTEAFF. The chain couples TRBV7-6 to TRBJ1-1; 9 bases are a match to TRBD1. The CDR3 extends over 15 amino acids. After removal of 4 bases from V and 4 bases from J, the junction contained 7 bases not matched to a gene. CDR1 SGHVS and CDR2 FNYEAQ come from the germline V gene.

V is TRBV27 and J is TRBJ1-5, with D uncertain. V was pared by 5 bases and J by 3 bases, with 8 bases between. This CDR3 comprises 13 residues. Germline V lookup: CDR1 MNHEY, CDR2 SMNVEV (reference sequence). The CDR3 protein is CASSGWANQPQHF. The CDR3 DNA sequence: TGTGCCAGCAGTGGGTGGGCCAATCAGCCCCAGCATTTT.

The chain is built from TRBV5-1 and TRBJ1-5; possible D gene TRBD1, 6 bases. The V and J ends lost 5 bases and 2 bases respectively, with 11 bases between them. Germline CDR1 reads SGHRS; CDR2 reads YFSETQ. This CDR3 contains 14 residues. CDR3 coding DNA: TGCGCCAGCAGGTCCCCAGGGGGCAATCAGCCCCAGCATTTT. Amino acid sequence: CASRSPGGNQPQHF. The variable domain in full, completed from reference TRBV5-1 and TRBJ1-5, reads KAGVTQTPRYLIKTRGQQVTLSCSPISGHRSVSWYQQTPGQGLQFLFEYFSETQRNKGNFPGRFSGRQFSNSRSEMNVSTLELGDSALYLCASRSPGGNQPQHFGDGTRLSIL.

This chain links TRBV28 with TRBJ1-2; possibly TRBD1 for D (5 bases). Per the germline V gene, CDR1 is MDHEN and CDR2 is SYDVKM. This CDR3 spans 17 amino acids. Trimming took 2 bases from V and 0 from J, leaving 16 bases between them. CDR3 amino acids: CASSLGAGIDTNYGYTF. CDR3 bases: TGTGCCAGCAGTTTAGGGGCAGGGATTGACACTAACTATGGCTACACCTTC.

The chain links TRBV30 to TRBJ2-5; maybe TRBD1 (6 bases). Per germline, CDR1 GTSNPN and CDR2 SVGIG (reference sequence). The CDR3 extends over 15 amino acids. Trimming cost V 1 base and J 1 base, with 13 bases left between them. The CDR3 coding sequence is TGTGCCTGGAGTGCGGAGGACAGCCTCCAAGAGACCCAGTACTTC. It yields the protein CAWSAEDSLQETQYF. Looking up the rest from reference TRBV30 and TRBJ2-5 gives the full variable domain: SQTIHQWPATLVQPVGSPLSLECTVEGTSNPNLYWYRQAAGRGLQLLFYSVGIGQISSEVPQNLSASRPQDRQFILSSKKLLLSDSGFYLCAWSAEDSLQETQYFGPGTRLLVL.

Here the CDR3 reads CASSFWDSYTGELFF. CDR3 coding DNA: TGTGCCAGCAGTTTTTGGGACTCTTACACCGGGGAGCTGTTTTTT. The chain joins TRBV28 to TRBJ2-2, with a tentative D call TRBD2 (6 bases). CDR1 is MDHEN and CDR2 is SYDVKM in the germline V gene. This CDR3 contains 15 residues. Trimming took 3 bases from V and 3 from J, leaving 11 bases between them.

V is TRBV28 and J is TRBJ1-3; a possible D gene is TRBD1 (6 bases). The CDR3 runs 14 residues. The V end was cut by 6 bases, the J end by 0 bases, with 9 bases between. Germline V gives CDR1 MDHEN, CDR2 SYDVKM. CDR3: CASRLQGSGNTIYF. The CDR3 coding sequence is TGTGCCAGCAGACTACAGGGCTCTGGAAACACCATATATTTT. Using reference TRBV28 and TRBJ1-3 for the parts outside the CDR3, the full variable domain is DVKVTQSSRYLVKRTGEKVFLECVQDMDHENMFWYRQDPGLGLRLIYFSYDVKMKEKGDIPEGYSVSREKKERFSLILESASTNQTSMYLCASRLQGSGNTIYFGEGSWLTVV.

V usage is TRBV27 and J usage is TRBJ1-1, with 7 positions matching TRBD1. Trimming took 6 bases from V and 3 from J; bases not matched to a gene: 13. CDR3 length: 16 amino acids. Germline assignment: CDR1 MNHEY and CDR2 SMNVEV (reference sequence). CDR3 region: CASSPRQGPRDTEAFF. DNA of the CDR3: TGTGCCAGCAGCCCACGACAGGGCCCTCGGGACACTGAAGCTTTCTTT.

The V gene is TRBV5-6, the J gene TRBJ2-7; weak D call: TRBD1 (6 bases). The CDR3 spans 14 residues. V lost 0 bases, J lost 0 bases, and 7 bases lay in between. CDR1 is SGHDT and CDR2 is YYEEEE in the germline V gene. This CDR3 is CASSLDRDSYEQYF. DNA of the CDR3: TGTGCCAGCAGCTTGGACAGGGACTCCTACGAGCAGTACTTC.

V and J are TRBV7-9 and TRBJ2-3; 7 nucleotides agree with TRBD1. Germline CDR1 is SEHNR and CDR2 is FQNEAQ (reference sequence). With 3 bases clipped from V and 3 bases from J, the junction kept 3 bases outside the gene matches. The CDR3 runs 14 residues. The chain's CDR3 is CASSFRDRTDTQYF. CDR3 nucleotide sequence: TGTGCCAGCAGCTTTCGGGACAGAACAGATACGCAGTATTTT.

This chain uses TRBV4-1 with TRBJ2-1; perhaps TRBD2 as D (6 bases). CDR3 length: 16 residues. Trimming removed 0 bases from V and 6 bases from J, with 15 bases in between. Germline lookup yields CDR1 MGHRA and CDR2 YSYEKL. The CDR3 spells CASSQDRGLAFNEQFF. The CDR3 bases are TGCGCCAGCAGCCAAGATAGAGGGCTAGCGTTCAATGAGCAGTTCTTC.

J is TRBJ1-2 and V is TRBV11-2; perhaps TRBD1 as D (5 bases). The germline V and J ends were trimmed by 1 base and 1 base, with 16 bases remaining between them. The length of the CDR3 is 17 residues. Germline CDR1 SGHAT, CDR2 FQNNGV. For the CDR3, the DNA is TGTGCCAGCAGCTTAGGGGCCCTTGACAGATTTAACTATGGCTACACCTTC. It specifies CASSLGALDRFNYGYTF.

The chain employs TRBV4-1 and TRBJ1-5; possible D gene TRBD1, 6 bases. Between the trimmed V and J ends, which lost 6 bases and 4 bases, there was a span of 13 bases. The CDR3 length is 14 residues. Germline V gives CDR1 MGHRA, CDR2 YSYEKL. The CDR3 DNA reads as TGCGCCAGCAGGATGACAGGAACAAATCAGCCCCAGCATTTT. Encoded protein: CASRMTGTNQPQHF.